The 14 T cell receptor beta chains listed next were all sequenced from one sample in a study of blood T cell repertoires in COVID-19 (dated by TCRdb to about 2020). Receptors were amplified or captured by the immunoSEQ multiplex PCR assay. In TCRdb, the immuneACCESS table is reduced to in-frame sequences with V and J assigned. These tables do not hold every clone; where another copy was compared, an unresolved V gene accounts for under half, and the others remain unexplained. The sample includes 100,000 to 120,000 clones, with about three quarters observed a single time. The ten biggest clones cover roughly a fifth of the sample. Sequenced material: peripheral blood. These receptors came from a woman between 65 and 79 years old with acute or convalescent COVID-19.

This chain uses TRBV29-1 with TRBJ2-3, with D unresolved. CDR1 SQVTM and CDR2 ANQGSEA come from the germline V gene. CDR3 length: 14 amino acids. With 5 bases removed from V and 0 bases from J, the gap between germline ends came to 12 bases. The DNA of the CDR3 is TGCAGCGTTCTTGCCGGGTTCAGCACAGATACGCAGTATTTT. It specifies CSVLAGFSTDTQYF.

The V gene is TRBV4-2, the J gene TRBJ1-3, with a tentative D call TRBD1 (6 bases). Germline loops: CDR1 LGHNA, CDR2 YNFKEQ. V lost 4 bases, J lost 1 base, and 11 bases lay in between. The CDR3 runs to 15 residues. CDR3 sequence: CASSRSGTSGNTIYF. CDR3 bases: TGTGCCAGCAGCCGCTCGGGGACATCTGGAAACACCATATATTTT.

The CDR3 nucleotides read TGTGCCAGTAGTATAGGGGGCCCTGGGCAGCCCCAGCATTTT. It specifies CASSIGGPGQPQHF. The chain carries TRBV19 and TRBJ1-5, with D perhaps matching TRBD1 (5 bases). The CDR3 extends over 14 amino acids. V was cut by 1 base and J by 7 bases, with 11 bases left in between. CDR1 is LNHDA, CDR2 SQIVND, per germline (reference sequence).

This clone was observed a single time. V usage is TRBV5-4 and J usage is TRBJ2-1, with a tentative D call TRBD2 (7 bases). CDR3 length equals 17 residues. Germline V gene sequence: CDR1 SGHNT, CDR2 YYREEE (reference sequence). Trimming cost V 2 bases and J 3 bases, with 18 bases left between them. CDR3 bases: TGTGCCAGCAGCTTCCCCGGGGGCGCGGGGGACTACAATGAGCAGTTCTTC. Its protein product is CASSFPGGAGDYNEQFF.

The rearrangement joins TRBV3-1 (or the pseudogene TRBV3-2) to TRBJ2-1; D is unresolved. Germline loops: CDR1 LGHDT, CDR2 YNNKEL (reference sequence). The CDR3 contains 14 residues. V was trimmed by 2 bases and J by 6 bases, leaving 11 bases between them. This CDR3 reads CASSQRLVSNEQFF. In DNA, the CDR3 is TGTGCCAGCAGCCAACGTTTAGTTAGCAATGAGCAGTTCTTC.

V usage is TRBV23-1 and J usage is TRBJ1-1, with D perhaps TRBD1 (5 bases). TRBV23-1 is an open reading frame whose function is uncertain. This CDR3 contains 14 residues. The V end lost 0 bases, the J end lost 11 bases, and 16 bases lay between the germline ends. CDR3 residues: CASSQSSEGNRAFF. CDR3 sequence (DNA): TGCGCCAGCAGTCAATCGTCGGAGGGGAATCGCGCTTTCTTT.

This clone was counted between two and nine times. This chain uses TRBV12-5 with TRBJ1-5; D perhaps matches TRBD1 (6 bases). V lost 3 bases and J 0 bases, leaving 9 bases between the germline ends. CDR1 and CDR2 (germline): LGHNT, FRNRAP. This CDR3 region has 15 residues. This CDR3 is CASGFLTGSNQPQHF. CDR3 bases: TGTGCTAGTGGTTTTTTGACAGGTAGCAATCAGCCCCAGCATTTT.

The chain uses TRBV7-2 and TRBJ1-4, with a weak D call TRBD1 (6 bases). V lost 2 bases to trimming and J lost 4 bases, with 17 bases between them. This CDR3 is 17 amino acids long. In germline, CDR1 is SGHTA, CDR2 FQGNSA. DNA for the CDR3: TGTGCCAGCAGCTTATTTTACAGGGCTGCAGGTAATGAAAAACTGTTTTTT. Translating gives CASSLFYRAAGNEKLFF.

The chain links TRBV27 to TRBJ1-5; perhaps TRBD1 as D (6 bases). The germline gives CDR1 MNHEY, CDR2 SMNVEV (reference sequence). V was pared by 4 bases and J by 0 bases, with 16 bases between. There are 17 residues in the CDR3. CDR3 DNA sequence: TGTGCCAGCAGTTCAAGACAGGCAATCTATAGCAATCAGCCCCAGCATTTT. Translating it yields CASSSRQAIYSNQPQHF.

J is TRBJ1-2 and V is TRBV5-6; 7 nucleotides agree with TRBD1. The CDR3 runs 15 residues. V lost 5 bases to trimming and J lost 0 bases; unmatched junction nucleotides: 7. Germline CDR1 reads SGHDT; CDR2 reads YYEEEE. The CDR3 DNA sequence: TGTGCCAGCAGGTTGAGGGACAGCCCTAACTATGGCTACACCTTC. This codes for CASRLRDSPNYGYTF.

This chain connects TRBV5-4 to TRBJ2-1; TRBD2 might be the D (6 bases). There are 17 residues in the CDR3. CDR1 and CDR2 from the germline V gene are SGHNT and YYREEE (reference sequence). The germline V and J ends were trimmed by 4 bases and 7 bases, with 24 bases remaining between them. Here the CDR3 reads CASSPPLPAGTDNEQFF. The CDR3 bases are TGTGCCAGCAGCCCCCCCCTACCGGCGGGGACCGATAATGAGCAGTTCTTC.

This chain joins TRBV30 and TRBJ1-5; no clear D. The V and J ends lost 1 base and 4 bases respectively, with 11 bases between them. The CDR3 totals 14 residues. Germline V CDR1 and CDR2: GTSNPN, SVGIG (reference sequence). Here the CDR3 reads CAWSGGGGNQPQHF. Here the CDR3 DNA reads TGTGCCTGGAGTGGGGGAGGTGGGAATCAGCCCCAGCATTTT.

Concerning this clone itself: In the same sample, other DNA sequences code for this CDR3. The chain carries TRBV3-1 (or the pseudogene TRBV3-2) and TRBJ2-3; 15 nucleotides line up with TRBD2. The CDR3 has 17 residues. V gave up 4 bases and J gave up 3 bases; unmatched junction bases: 5. Germline loops: CDR1 LGHDT, CDR2 YNNKEL (reference sequence). CDR3 residues: CASSLAGTSGRTDTQYF. The CDR3 nucleotides read TGTGCCAGCAGCCTCGCTGGGACTAGCGGGAGGACAGATACGCAGTATTTT.

The chain carries TRBV5-1 and TRBJ2-5; 10 positions match TRBD2. Per germline, CDR1 SGHRS and CDR2 YFSETQ. The CDR3 is 17 residues long. V was clipped by 2 bases and J by 1 base; unmatched bases: 8. CDR3: CASSLLAGNYGQETQYF. The DNA of the CDR3 is TGCGCCAGCAGCTTACTAGCGGGGAATTATGGCCAAGAGACCCAGTACTTC.